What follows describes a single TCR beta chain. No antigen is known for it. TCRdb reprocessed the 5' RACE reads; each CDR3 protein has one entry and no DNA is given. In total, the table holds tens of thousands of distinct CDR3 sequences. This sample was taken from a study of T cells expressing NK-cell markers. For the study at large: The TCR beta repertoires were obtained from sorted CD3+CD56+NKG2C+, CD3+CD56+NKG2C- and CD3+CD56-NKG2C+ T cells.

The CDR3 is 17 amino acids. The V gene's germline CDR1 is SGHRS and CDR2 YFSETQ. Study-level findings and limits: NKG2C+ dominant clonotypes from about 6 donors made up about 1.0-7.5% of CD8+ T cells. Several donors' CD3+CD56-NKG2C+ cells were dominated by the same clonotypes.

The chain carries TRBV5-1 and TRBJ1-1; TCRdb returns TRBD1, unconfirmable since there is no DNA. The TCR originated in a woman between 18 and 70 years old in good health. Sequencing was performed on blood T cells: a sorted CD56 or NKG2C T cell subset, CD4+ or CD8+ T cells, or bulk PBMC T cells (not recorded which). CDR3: CASSLSLEMGGNTEAFF.